One sample yielded the 16 T cell receptor beta chains listed below, sequenced in a study of T cells after yellow fever vaccination. Using its own MiXCR run on the 5' RACE reads, TCRdb lists one record per CDR3 protein. The table records some 150,000 distinct CDR3 sequences, approximately 11% of them present only once. The sample here was CD8+ T cells sorted from PBMCs, taken 15 days after the yellow fever booster vaccination. These TCRs come from a man aged 18 to 29 who received the YFV17D yellow fever vaccine.

This clonotype was seen a few times. V and J are TRBV4-3 and TRBJ2-1; unclear D gene. This CDR3 is 16 amino acids long. CDR1 is LGHNA and CDR2 is YSLEER in the germline V gene. Trimming removed 0 bases at V and 7 bases at J, with 16 bases between. The CDR3 nucleotides are TGCGCCAGCAGCCAAGATGTAGGGAAGAAGTGGAATGAGCAGTTCTTC. Translating gives CASSQDVGKKWNEQFF.

This clonotype was observed many times. The chain couples TRBV12-3 or TRBV12-4 to TRBJ2-3; 11 bases align to TRBD2. V shed 5 bases and J 3 bases; nucleotides not matched to a gene: 4. The CDR3 loop spans 15 amino acids. The DNA for the CDR3 is TGTGCCAGCAGTGGGGGGACTAGCGGAACAGATACGCAGTATTTT. Translated, it gives CASSGGTSGTDTQYF.

Many counts were recorded for this clonotype. The chain joins TRBV6-6 to TRBJ2-7; a weak D match, TRBD2 (8 bases). V lost 7 bases and J lost 7, with 29 bases in between. The CDR3 covers 17 residues. Germline V gene sequence: CDR1 MNHNY, CDR2 SVGAGI (reference sequence). The DNA of the CDR3 is TGTGCCAGCACCCGTTTACAGGGGACTTTTTCGGGGGGGGAGCAGTACTTC. It codes for CASTRLQGTFSGGEQYF.

This clonotype turned up a few times. The chain links TRBV20-1 to TRBJ2-7, with D maybe TRBD2 (7 bases). Per the germline V gene, CDR1 is DFQATT and CDR2 is SNEGSKA (reference sequence). This CDR3 region has 13 residues. The V end was cut by 3 bases, the J end by 5 bases, with 14 bases between. The DNA of the CDR3 is TGCAGTGCTAGCGGGGGGCGCGGCAACGAGCAGTACTTC. It translates to CSASGGRGNEQYF.

This clonotype occurred a few times. The chain combines TRBV18 with TRBJ1-2; D gene ambiguous. Trimming shortened V by 4 bases and J by 4 bases, and 16 bases separated the two germline ends. The CDR3 contains 15 residues. From germline, CDR1 is KGHSH and CDR2 LQKENI. The CDR3: CASSQDGPVSYGYTF. Written as DNA, the CDR3 is TGTGCCAGCTCACAGGACGGACCTGTATCCTATGGCTACACCTTC.

The chain combines TRBV12-3 or TRBV12-4 with TRBJ1-1; no firm D call. V lost 3 bases and J lost 1, with 9 bases in between. This CDR3 comprises 14 residues. The CDR3 region has the DNA TGTGCCAGCAGTTTTCGGGTGGGGAACACTGAAGCTTTCTTT. Translating it yields CASSFRVGNTEAFF.

The rearrangement joins TRBV20-1 to TRBJ1-1; 7 bases agree with TRBD1. Trimming at V came to 6 bases and at J to 7 bases, leaving 8 bases not matched to a gene. CDR3 size: 12 residues. Germline lookup yields CDR1 DFQATT and CDR2 SNEGSKA (reference sequence). The CDR3 DNA is TGCAGTGCAGCGGGACAGTCGCATGAAGCTTTCTTT. The encoded protein is CSAAGQSHEAFF.

The chain uses TRBV5-6 and TRBJ2-5; 10 nucleotides align to TRBD2. The CDR3 sequence is 15 residues long. Trimming at V came to 4 bases and at J to 4 bases, leaving 7 bases not matched to a gene. CDR1 SGHDT and CDR2 YYEEEE come from the germline V gene. The CDR3 protein is CASSPYSGGAETQYF. The CDR3 nucleotides are TGTGCCAGCAGCCCTTACAGCGGGGGGGCAGAGACCCAGTACTTC.

CDR3 amino acids: CASSLVGLAGGDLNTGELFF. For the CDR3, the DNA is TGTGCCAGCAGCTTAGTAGGACTAGCGGGGGGCGACTTGAACACCGGGGAGCTGTTTTTT. The genes are TRBV11-2 and TRBJ2-2, with 14 bases identical to TRBD2. CDR1 is SGHAT and CDR2 is FQNNGV in the germline V gene. With 1 base clipped from V and 1 base from J, the junction kept 8 bases outside the gene matches. The CDR3 has 20 residues.

The J gene is TRBJ1-3, the V gene TRBV14, with D possibly matching TRBD1 (5 bases). CDR1 is SGHDN and CDR2 is FVKESK in the germline V gene. Trimming cost V 5 bases and J 9 bases, with 23 bases left between them. The CDR3 loop spans 16 amino acids. CDR3 coding DNA: TGTGCCAGCAGCAGGGACGGGGCCTTCTGGTGGGGCACCATATATTTT. Its protein is CASSRDGAFWWGTIYF.

This clonotype was seen only a few times. The chain uses TRBV12-3 or TRBV12-4 and TRBJ1-2; D unclear. Trimming stripped 3 bases from V and 5 bases from J, with 13 bases between. The CDR3 is 14 amino acids. The CDR3 is CASSFSAIGYGYTF. The CDR3 nucleotides read TGTGCCAGCAGTTTTTCAGCCATTGGGTATGGCTACACCTTC.

The CDR3 DNA is TGTGCCAGCAGCCCCGGGAGGGTTTGCGAGCAGTACGTC. Translation: CASSPGRVCEQYV. The chain uses TRBV14 and TRBJ2-7, with TRBD2 identical over 8 bases. The CDR3 runs 13 residues. V dropped 4 bases and J dropped 6; count of bases not matched to a gene: 5. In germline, CDR1 is SGHDN, CDR2 FVKESK.

This clonotype occurred a few times. The V call is TRBV7-9, the J call TRBJ1-6; D gene ambiguous. V lost 5 bases and J 10 bases, leaving 9 bases between the germline ends. CDR1 is SEHNR, CDR2 FQNEAQ, per germline (reference sequence). The CDR3 contains 12 residues. In DNA form, the CDR3 reads TGTGCCAGCAGCAGGGCGAAGTCACCCCTCCACTTT. It is translated as CASSRAKSPLHF.

This clonotype occurred a few times. This CDR3 is CASSPVGSYGYTF. The DNA of the CDR3 is TGTGCCAGCAGCCCAGTCGGGTCTTATGGCTACACCTTC. This chain joins TRBV7-9 and TRBJ1-2; no firm D call. This CDR3 region has 13 residues. The germline V gene has CDR1 SEHNR and CDR2 FQNEAQ (reference sequence). Trimming took off 5 bases at V and 5 bases at J, with 12 bases between the two ends.

V gene TRBV19 combines with J gene TRBJ2-2, with 7 bases fitting TRBD1. CDR3 length equals 12 residues. Germline assignment: CDR1 LNHDA and CDR2 SQIVND (reference sequence). V trimming: 11 bases; J trimming: 2 bases; junction bases outside the gene matches: 2. CDR3 coding DNA: TGTGCCGGGACAGAAAACACCGGGGAGCTGTTTTTT. Translating it yields CAGTENTGELFF.

This clonotype was observed a handful of times. The chain is built from TRBV7-9 and TRBJ2-5; a possible D gene is TRBD1 (5 bases). Deletions cut 4 bases from V and 5 bases from J, with 17 bases between. This CDR3 contains 15 residues. Germline CDR1 is SEHNR and CDR2 is FQNEAQ (reference sequence). CDR3 sequence: CASSSSWGRLETQYF. The CDR3 coding sequence is TGTGCCAGCAGCTCCTCTTGGGGCCGGCTGGAGACCCAGTACTTC.